The clone carrying this T cell receptor beta chain has a count of ten or more. Its antigen is unknown. One entry per CDR3 protein, called by TCRdb with MiXCR from the reads. Here the sample spans around 900,000 distinct CDR3 sequences, 31% being singletons. The data were taken from a study of T cell repertoires in cytomegalovirus infection. Study background: Matching HLA type and CMV infection were both indicated by public TCR beta signatures.

With V trimmed by 1 base and J by 9 bases, 13 bases remained unmatched. Germline V lookup: CDR1 SGHVS, CDR2 FQNEAQ. There are 16 residues in the CDR3. This TCR derives from a human donor in good health (CMV status not recorded). Some clones in this sample may be carry-over from other donors' samples. The sequencing used cultured CD8+ T cells from PBMCs, collected from culture after CMV antigen stimulation. V gene TRBV7-8 combines with J gene TRBJ2-5; 8 bases line up with TRBD2. For the CDR3, the DNA is TGTGCCAGCAGCTTAGACACTAGCGGAGCCAAGATGTCCCAGTACTTC. It codes for CASSLDTSGAKMSQYF.